The present T cell receptor beta chain was sequenced within a study of Ad26.COV2.S vaccination and SARS-CoV-2 variants. Study summary: Intramuscular Ad26.COV2.S doses were given once or twice, 56 days apart.

Trimming pared 1 base from V and 5 bases from J, leaving 12 bases between. Germline V gene lookup returns CDR1 SEHNR and CDR2 FQNEAQ (reference sequence). The CDR3 contains 15 residues. Regarding treatment: 19 received Ad26.COV2.S at low or high dose, single or two shots; about 5 received placebo; per-sample allocation not given. Specimens were obtained on day 63 following the first vaccine or placebo injection. Boston provided a donor who was an adult aged 18-55 years. Ad26.COV2.S expressed prefusion-stabilized spike from the original Wuhan strain. TCRdb's copy holds only in-frame clones and misses some; the assay was immunoSEQ multiplex PCR. This table has about 680,000 clones, 89% appearing once.

This sequence was found in a person aged 18-65 years who received the Ad26.COV2.S COVID-19 vaccine or a placebo. The sequenced sample was peripheral blood, obtained in a trial of Ad26.COV2.S vaccine versus placebo. The chain couples TRBV7-9 to TRBJ2-1; tentatively, D is TRBD1 (6 bases). CDR3 loop: CASSLVLTGHNEQFF. CDR3 nucleotides: TGTGCCAGCAGCTTAGTATTGACAGGCCACAATGAGCAGTTCTTC.